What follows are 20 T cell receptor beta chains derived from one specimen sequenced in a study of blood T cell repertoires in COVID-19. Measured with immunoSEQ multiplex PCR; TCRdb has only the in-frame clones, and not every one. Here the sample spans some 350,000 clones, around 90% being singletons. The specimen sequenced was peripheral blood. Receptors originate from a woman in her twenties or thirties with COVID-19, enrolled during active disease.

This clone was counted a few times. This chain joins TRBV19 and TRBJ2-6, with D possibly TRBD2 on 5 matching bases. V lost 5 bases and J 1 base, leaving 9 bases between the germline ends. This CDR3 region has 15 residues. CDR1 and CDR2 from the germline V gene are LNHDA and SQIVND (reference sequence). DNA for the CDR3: TGTGCCAGTAGTCCCCGAGGGTCTGGGGCCAACGTCCTGACTTTC. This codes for CASSPRGSGANVLTF. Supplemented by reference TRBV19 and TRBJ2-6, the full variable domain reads DGGITQSPKYLFRKEGQNVTLSCEQNLNHDAMYWYRQDPGQGLRLIYYSQIVNDFQKGDIAEGYSVSREKKESFPLTVTSAQKNPTAFYLCASSPRGSGANVLTFGAGSRLTVL.

CDR3 nucleotides: TGTGCCAGCAGCGGCCTACAGGGGGCTGGGGAAAAACTGTTTTTT. This codes for CASSGLQGAGEKLFF. J is TRBJ1-4 and V is TRBV28, with 9 bases matching TRBD1. J lost 8 bases, V lost 6 bases, and 10 bases had no gene match. This CDR3 is 15 amino acids long. Germline V gene sequence: CDR1 MDHEN, CDR2 SYDVKM.

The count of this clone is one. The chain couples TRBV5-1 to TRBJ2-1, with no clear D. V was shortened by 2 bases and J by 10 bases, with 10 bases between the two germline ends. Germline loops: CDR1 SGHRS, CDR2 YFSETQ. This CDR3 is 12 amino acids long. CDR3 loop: CASSFRPGEQFF. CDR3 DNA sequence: TGCGCCAGCAGCTTTAGGCCCGGGGAGCAGTTCTTC. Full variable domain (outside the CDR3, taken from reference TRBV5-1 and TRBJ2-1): KAGVTQTPRYLIKTRGQQVTLSCSPISGHRSVSWYQQTPGQGLQFLFEYFSETQRNKGNFPGRFSGRQFSNSRSEMNVSTLELGDSALYLCASSFRPGEQFFGPGTRLTVL.

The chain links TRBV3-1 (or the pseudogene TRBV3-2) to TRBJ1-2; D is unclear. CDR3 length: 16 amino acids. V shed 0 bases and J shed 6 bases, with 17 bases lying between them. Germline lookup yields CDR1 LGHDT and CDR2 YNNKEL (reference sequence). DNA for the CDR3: TGTGCCAGCAGCCAAGACATCCTAACCGCTCTTGATGGCTACACCTTC. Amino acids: CASSQDILTALDGYTF.

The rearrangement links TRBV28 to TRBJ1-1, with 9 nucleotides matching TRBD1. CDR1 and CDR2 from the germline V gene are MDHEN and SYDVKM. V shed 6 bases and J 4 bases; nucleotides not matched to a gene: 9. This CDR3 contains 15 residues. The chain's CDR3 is CASRVDRGAFTEAFF. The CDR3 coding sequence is TGTGCCAGCAGGGTCGACAGGGGGGCGTTCACTGAAGCTTTCTTT. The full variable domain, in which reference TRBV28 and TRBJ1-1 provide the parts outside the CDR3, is DVKVTQSSRYLVKRTGEKVFLECVQDMDHENMFWYRQDPGLGLRLIYFSYDVKMKEKGDIPEGYSVSREKKERFSLILESASTNQTSMYLCASRVDRGAFTEAFFGQGTRLTVV.

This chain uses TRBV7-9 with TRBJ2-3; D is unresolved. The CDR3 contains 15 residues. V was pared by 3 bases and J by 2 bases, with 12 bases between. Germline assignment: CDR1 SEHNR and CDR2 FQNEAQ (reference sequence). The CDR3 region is CASSFTARNTDTQYF. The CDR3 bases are TGTGCCAGCAGCTTTACGGCTAGAAACACAGATACGCAGTATTTT.

CDR3: CASTPLRLSFTGELFF. The DNA for the CDR3 is TGTGCCAGCACCCCACTAAGGCTTTCGTTCACCGGGGAGCTGTTTTTT. The chain has TRBV6-2 or TRBV6-3 and TRBJ2-2; no clear D. Germline V gene sequence: CDR1 MNHEY, CDR2 SVGEGT. The V end lost 7 bases, the J end lost 4 bases, and 19 bases lay between the germline ends. There are 16 residues in the CDR3.

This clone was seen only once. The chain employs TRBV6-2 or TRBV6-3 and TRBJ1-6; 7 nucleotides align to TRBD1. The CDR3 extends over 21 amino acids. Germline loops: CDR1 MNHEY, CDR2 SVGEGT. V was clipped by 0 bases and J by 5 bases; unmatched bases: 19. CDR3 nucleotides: TGTGCCAGCAGTTACTCAGCCTCGGTCCGCGTTTCGGGACAGAATAATTCACCCCTCCACTTT. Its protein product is CASSYSASVRVSGQNNSPLHF.

The CDR3 is CASSLVGGNEQFF. CDR3 in DNA: TGTGCCAGCAGCCTTGTGGGGGGCAATGAGCAGTTCTTC. The gene calls are TRBV14 and TRBJ2-1; TRBD2 might be the D (6 bases). Trimming stripped 4 bases from V and 6 bases from J, with 10 bases between. Germline V CDR1 and CDR2: SGHDN, FVKESK. The CDR3 extends over 13 amino acids.

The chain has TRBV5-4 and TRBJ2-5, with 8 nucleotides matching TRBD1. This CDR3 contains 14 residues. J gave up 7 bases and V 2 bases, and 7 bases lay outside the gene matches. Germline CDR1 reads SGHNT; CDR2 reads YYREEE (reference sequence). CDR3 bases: TGTGCCAGCAGCTTACAGGGGGAGGAAGTGACCCAGTACTTC. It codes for CASSLQGEEVTQYF.

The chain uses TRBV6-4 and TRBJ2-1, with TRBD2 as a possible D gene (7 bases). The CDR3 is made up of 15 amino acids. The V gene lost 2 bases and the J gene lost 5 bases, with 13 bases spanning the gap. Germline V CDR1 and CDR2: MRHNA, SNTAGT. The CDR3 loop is CASSDLTGGNNEQFF. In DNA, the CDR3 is TGTGCCAGCAGTGACCTCACGGGGGGCAACAATGAGCAGTTCTTC.

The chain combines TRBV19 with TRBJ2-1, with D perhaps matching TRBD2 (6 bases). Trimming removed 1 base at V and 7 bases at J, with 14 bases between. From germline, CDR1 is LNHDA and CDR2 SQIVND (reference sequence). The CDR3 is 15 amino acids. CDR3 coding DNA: TGTGCCAGTAGTATAGGCCCCGGGACTTTAAATGAGCAGTTCTTC. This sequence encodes CASSIGPGTLNEQFF.

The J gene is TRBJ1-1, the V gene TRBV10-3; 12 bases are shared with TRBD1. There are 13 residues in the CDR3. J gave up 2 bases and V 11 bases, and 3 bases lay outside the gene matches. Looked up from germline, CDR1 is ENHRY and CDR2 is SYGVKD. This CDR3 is CAAGQGANTEAFF. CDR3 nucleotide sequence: TGTGCCGCGGGACAGGGGGCCAACACTGAAGCTTTCTTT.

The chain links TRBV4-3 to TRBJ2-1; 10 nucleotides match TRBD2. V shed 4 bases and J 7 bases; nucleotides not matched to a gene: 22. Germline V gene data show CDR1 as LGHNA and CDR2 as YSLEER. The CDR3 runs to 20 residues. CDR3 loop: CASSRPRLAGVYGSKNEQFF. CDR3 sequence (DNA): TGCGCCAGCAGCCGACCCCGCCTAGCGGGAGTTTACGGTAGTAAGAATGAGCAGTTCTTC.

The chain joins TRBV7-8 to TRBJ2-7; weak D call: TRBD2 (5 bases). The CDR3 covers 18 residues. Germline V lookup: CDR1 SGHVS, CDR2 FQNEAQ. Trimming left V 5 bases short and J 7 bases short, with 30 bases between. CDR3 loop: CASSPRKREQPAHGEQYF. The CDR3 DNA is TGTGCCAGCAGCCCCCGCAAGAGGGAGCAGCCGGCCCACGGGGAGCAGTACTTC.

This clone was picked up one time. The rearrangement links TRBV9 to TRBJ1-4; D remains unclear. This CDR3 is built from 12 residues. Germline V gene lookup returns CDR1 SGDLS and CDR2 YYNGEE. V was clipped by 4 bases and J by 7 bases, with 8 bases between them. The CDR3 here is CASSSLGEKLFF. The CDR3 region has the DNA TGTGCCAGCAGCTCCCTCGGTGAAAAACTGTTTTTT.

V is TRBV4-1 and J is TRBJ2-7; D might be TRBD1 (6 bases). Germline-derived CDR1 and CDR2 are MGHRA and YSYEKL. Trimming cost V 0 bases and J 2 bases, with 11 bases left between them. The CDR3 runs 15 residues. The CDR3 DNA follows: TGCGCCAGCAGCCAAGATCCAGGGGTACCCTACGAGCAGTACTTC. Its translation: CASSQDPGVPYEQYF.

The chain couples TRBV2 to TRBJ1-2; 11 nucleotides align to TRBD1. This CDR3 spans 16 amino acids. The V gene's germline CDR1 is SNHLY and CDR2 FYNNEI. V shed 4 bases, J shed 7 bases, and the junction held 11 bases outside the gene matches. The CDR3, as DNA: TGTGCCAGCAGTGCTGAGGGGACAGGGGGGTTGCCTGGCTACACCTTC. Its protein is CASSAEGTGGLPGYTF.

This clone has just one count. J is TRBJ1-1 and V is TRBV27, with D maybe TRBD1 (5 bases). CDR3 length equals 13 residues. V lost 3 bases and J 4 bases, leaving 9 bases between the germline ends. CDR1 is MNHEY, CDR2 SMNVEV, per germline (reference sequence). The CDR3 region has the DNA TGTGCCAGCAGTTTCCGCAGGGTCACTGAAGCTTTCTTT. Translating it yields CASSFRRVTEAFF.

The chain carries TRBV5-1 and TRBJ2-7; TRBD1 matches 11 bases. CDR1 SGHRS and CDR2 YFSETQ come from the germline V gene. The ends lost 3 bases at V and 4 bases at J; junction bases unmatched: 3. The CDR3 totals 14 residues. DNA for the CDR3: TGCGCCAGCAGCTGGACAGGGGGCGGGTACGAGCAGTACTTC. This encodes CASSWTGGGYEQYF.